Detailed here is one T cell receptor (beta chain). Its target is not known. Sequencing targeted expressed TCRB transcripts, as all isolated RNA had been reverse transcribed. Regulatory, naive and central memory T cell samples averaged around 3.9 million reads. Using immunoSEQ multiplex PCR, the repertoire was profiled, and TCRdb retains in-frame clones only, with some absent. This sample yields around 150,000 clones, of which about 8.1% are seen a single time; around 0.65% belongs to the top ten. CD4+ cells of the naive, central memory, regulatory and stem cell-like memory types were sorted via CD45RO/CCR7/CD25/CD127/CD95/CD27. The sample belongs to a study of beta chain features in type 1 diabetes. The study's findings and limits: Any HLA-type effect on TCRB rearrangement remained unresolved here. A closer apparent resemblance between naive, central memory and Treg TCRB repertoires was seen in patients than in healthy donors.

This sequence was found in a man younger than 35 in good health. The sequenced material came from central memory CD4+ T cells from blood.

The CDR3 nucleotides are TGTGCCAGCAGCCCAACCGCGGGGGCCTACGAGCAGTACTTC. Translated: CASSPTAGAYEQYF. V is TRBV11-2 and J is TRBJ2-7; 7 nucleotides match TRBD2. Per germline, CDR1 SGHAT and CDR2 FQNNGV. V was pared by 5 bases and J by 2 bases, with 6 bases of the junction left unmatched. This CDR3 has 14 residues.